This T cell receptor beta chain originates from a study of blood T cells in healthy people across ages. The study, taken as a whole, reports: CMV infection status of these donors was not known. Across the age range, TCR beta diversity per million T cells fell in a roughly linear way. Among long-lived donors, naive CD4+ cells were more numerous and diversity higher than in aged donors.

A remark on this clonotype: What it binds is unknown.

V gave up 8 bases and J gave up 6 bases, with 7 bases separating them. CDR3 length: 11 residues. Primers used in a second PCR of about 7 to 11 cycles were a sample-barcoded 5' primer and a J-beta primer mix. MiXCR was run by TCRdb on the 5' RACE reads, yielding one entry per CDR3 protein. This table holds hundreds of thousands of distinct CDR3 sequences, approximately 59% found once. The rearrangement uses TRBV12-3 or TRBV12-4 and TRBJ2-2; no definite D call. Sequencing was performed on blood. The TCR sequence derives from a man between 60 and 75 years old in good health. The CDR3 coding sequence is TGTGCCAGCCAAGGCCCCGGGGAGCTGTTTTTT. It codes for CASQGPGELFF.